This T cell receptor beta chain emerged from a study of CD8 T cells in Susac syndrome. In the case of this clonotype: Its antigen is still unknown.

TCR beta sequencing was performed on blood CD8+ and CD4+ T cells. Those who served as multiple sclerosis controls were treatment-naive patients with stable or active relapsing-remitting disease. This CDR3 has 16 amino acids. Germline assignment: CDR1 SGHDT and CDR2 YYEEEE. V lost 4 bases and J lost 4; bases outside the gene matches: 13. General study findings and limits: The study's TCR sequencing and HLA analysis covered a relatively small number of individuals, and the study acknowledged this.

Reverse transcription of 0.5 to 1 ug RNA was performed with random hexamers. Amplification of TCR beta CDR3 was carried out by immunoSEQ multiplex PCR, which covered 54 Vbeta and 13 Jbeta segments. TCRdb redid the calling of the immunoSEQ multiplex PCR reads with MiXCR, one entry per CDR3 protein. The sample lists around 70,000 distinct CDR3 sequences, about 94% occurring once. The receptor's source is a human donor with multiple sclerosis. The gene calls are TRBV5-6 and TRBJ2-5; TRBD2 aligns across 7 bases. Material for sequencing was CD8+ T cells from PBMCs. DNA of the CDR3: TGTGCCAGCAGCCCCCAGGGCAGCGGGGTACGAGAGACCCAGTACTTC. This translates into CASSPQGSGVRETQYF. Complete variable domain (other parts from reference TRBV5-6 and TRBJ2-5): DAGVTQSPTHLIKTRGQQVTLRCSPKSGHDTVSWYQQALGQGPQFIFQYYEEEERQRGNFPDRFSGHQFPNYSSELNVNALLLGDSALYLCASSPQGSGVRETQYFGPGTRLLVL.